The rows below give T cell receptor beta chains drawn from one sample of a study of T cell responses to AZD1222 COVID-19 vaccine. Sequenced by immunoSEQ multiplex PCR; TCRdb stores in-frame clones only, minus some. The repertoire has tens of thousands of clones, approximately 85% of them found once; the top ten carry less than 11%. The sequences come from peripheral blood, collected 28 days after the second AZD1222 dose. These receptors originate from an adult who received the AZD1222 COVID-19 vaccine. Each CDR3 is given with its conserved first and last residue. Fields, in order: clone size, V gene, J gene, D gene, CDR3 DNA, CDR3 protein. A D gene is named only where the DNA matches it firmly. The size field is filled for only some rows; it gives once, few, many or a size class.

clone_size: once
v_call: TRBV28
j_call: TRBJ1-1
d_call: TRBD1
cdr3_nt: TGTGCCAGCAGACCACAGGGGGCGGGCATTGAAGCTTTCTTT
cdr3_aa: CASRPQGAGIEAFF

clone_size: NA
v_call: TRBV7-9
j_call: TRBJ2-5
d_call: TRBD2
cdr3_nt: TGTGCCAGCAGCCCCGCGGTAGCGGGGTTACAAGAGACCCAGTACTTC
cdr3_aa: CASSPAVAGLQETQYF

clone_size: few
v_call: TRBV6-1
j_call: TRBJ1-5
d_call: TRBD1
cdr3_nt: TGTGCCAGCAGTGAGTGGGACAGGGGGAATCAGCCCCAGCATTTT
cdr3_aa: CASSEWDRGNQPQHF

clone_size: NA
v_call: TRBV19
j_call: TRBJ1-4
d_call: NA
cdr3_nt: TGTGCCAGTAGCGGAGTTGCAACTAATGAAAAACTGTTTTTT
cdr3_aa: CASSGVATNEKLFF

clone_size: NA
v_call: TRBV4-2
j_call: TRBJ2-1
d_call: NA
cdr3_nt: TGTGCCAGCAGCCACCTTGGCCGGGGGGCCGTTGAGCAGTTCTTC
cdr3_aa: CASSHLGRGAVEQFF

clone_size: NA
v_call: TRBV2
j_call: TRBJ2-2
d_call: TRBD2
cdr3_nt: TGTGCCAGCAAGGGCGGGGGGCCCCCCGGGGAGCTGTTTTTT
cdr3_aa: CASKGGGPPGELFF

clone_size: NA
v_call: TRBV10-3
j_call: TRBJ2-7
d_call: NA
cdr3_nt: TGTGCCATCAGTGAGGGCGAGGTGCAGTACTTC
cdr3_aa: CAISEGEVQYF

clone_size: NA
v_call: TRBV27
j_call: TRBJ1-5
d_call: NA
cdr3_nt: TGTGCCAGCAGAGTCAGGGGCGAGGGTCAGCCCCAGCATTTT
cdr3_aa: CASRVRGEGQPQHF

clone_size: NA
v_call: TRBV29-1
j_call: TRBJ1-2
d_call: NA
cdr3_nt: TGCAGCGTTGAAATGGGAGAGGTTGGCGGCTACACCTTC
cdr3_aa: CSVEMGEVGGYTF

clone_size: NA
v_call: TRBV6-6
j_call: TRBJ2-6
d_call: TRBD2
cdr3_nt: TGTGCCAGCAGACCTCCCGCGGGGGCTGGGGCCAACGTCCTGACTTTC
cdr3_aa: CASRPPAGAGANVLTF

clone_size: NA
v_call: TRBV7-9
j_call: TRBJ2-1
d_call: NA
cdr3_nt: TGTGCCAGCAGCTTATTTGTGGGGGGGGCCTCCTCCTACAATGAGCAGTTCTTC
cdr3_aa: CASSLFVGGASSYNEQFF

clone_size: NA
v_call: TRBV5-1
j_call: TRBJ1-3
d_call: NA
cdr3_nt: TGCGCCAGCAGCCCCTTGGACGGCTACTCTGGAAACACCATATATTTT
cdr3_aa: CASSPLDGYSGNTIYF

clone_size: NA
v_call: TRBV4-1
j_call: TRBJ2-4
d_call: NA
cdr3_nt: TGCGCCAGCAGCCAAGATCCGAGGGGGGCCCTAGCCAAAAACATTCAGTACTTC
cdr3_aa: CASSQDPRGALAKNIQYF

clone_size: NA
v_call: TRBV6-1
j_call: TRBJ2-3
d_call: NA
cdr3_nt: TGTGCCAGCAGTGAAGTCAGGGGGGGCGGCACAGATACGCAGTATTTT
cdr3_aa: CASSEVRGGGTDTQYF

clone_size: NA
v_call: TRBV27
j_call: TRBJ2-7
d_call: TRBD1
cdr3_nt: TGTGCCAGCACCTCGAGTTGGACAGGTCCCTACGAGCAGTACTTC
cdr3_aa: CASTSSWTGPYEQYF

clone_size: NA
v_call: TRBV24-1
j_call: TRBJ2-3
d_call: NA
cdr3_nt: TGTGCCACCAGTGTAGGCAGCCTAGCAGATACGCAGTATTTT
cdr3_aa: CATSVGSLADTQYF

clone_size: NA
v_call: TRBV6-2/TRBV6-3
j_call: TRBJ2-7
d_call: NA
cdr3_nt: TGTGCCAGCAGCAGGACAAGTTGGGCCTCCTACGAGCAGTACTTC
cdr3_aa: CASSRTSWASYEQYF

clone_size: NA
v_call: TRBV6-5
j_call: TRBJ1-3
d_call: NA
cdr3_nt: TGTGCCAGCGCGGAGATGACTGGAAACACCATATATTTT
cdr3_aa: CASAEMTGNTIYF

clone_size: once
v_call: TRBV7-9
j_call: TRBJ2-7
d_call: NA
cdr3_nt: TGTGCCAGCAGCCAAGTCGATACGACAAGGGGGACCTCTGCCGAGCAGTACTTC
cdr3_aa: CASSQVDTTRGTSAEQYF

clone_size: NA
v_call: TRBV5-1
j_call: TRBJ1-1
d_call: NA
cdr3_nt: TGCGCCAGCAGCTCCAGCCTACAGGGATCTGAAGCTTTCTTT
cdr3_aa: CASSSSLQGSEAFF

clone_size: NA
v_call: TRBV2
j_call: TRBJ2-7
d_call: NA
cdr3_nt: TGTGCCAGCAGTGAAACCGGTTACGAGCAGTACTTC
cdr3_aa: CASSETGYEQYF

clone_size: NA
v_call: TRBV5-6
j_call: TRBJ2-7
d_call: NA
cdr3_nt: TGTGCCAGCAGCTTGGCTGGGGGACCTCCCTACGAGCAGTACTTC
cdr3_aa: CASSLAGGPPYEQYF

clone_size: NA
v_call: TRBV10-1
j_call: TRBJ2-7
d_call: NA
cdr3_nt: TGCGCCAGCAGTGAGTCGTCGTGGGTCAGCCCCTACGAGCAGTACTTC
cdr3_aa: CASSESSWVSPYEQYF

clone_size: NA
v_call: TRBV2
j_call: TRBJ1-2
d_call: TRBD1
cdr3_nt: TGTGCCAGCCTGAACAAGGCGGACAGGTCTGGCTACACCTTC
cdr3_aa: CASLNKADRSGYTF

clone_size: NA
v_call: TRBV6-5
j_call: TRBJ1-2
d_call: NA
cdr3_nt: TGTGCCAGCAGTTACTCGATTGATCGGGGGGACTATGGCTACACCTTC
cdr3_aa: CASSYSIDRGDYGYTF